One sample yielded the 27 T cell receptor beta chains listed below, sequenced in a study of shared clonotypes between healthy human individuals (dated by TCRdb to the early 2020s). Library method: the immunoSEQ multiplex PCR assay. Not all clones reach the TCRdb copy of this immuneACCESS table, which keeps in-frame sequences only. Checked studies attribute under half of the gap to unresolved V genes and leave the rest unexplained. This sample has a few million clones in its table, and 95% of those were observed once. The ten largest clones represent roughly 0.13% of the sample. Sequenced sample: naive CD4+ T cells sorted from blood. Read against the paper, the sample's cell subset or site label means: CD45RA+ positively selected. Receptor source: a young man in good health.

The V gene is TRBV6-6, the J gene TRBJ1-5; possibly TRBD1 for D (6 bases). Trimming removed 5 bases at V and 0 bases at J, with 11 bases between. The CDR3 extends over 15 amino acids. Germline CDR1 MNHNY, CDR2 SVGAGI (reference sequence). The chain's CDR3 is CASSKQGPSNQPQHF. Written as DNA, the CDR3 is TGTGCCAGCAGTAAACAGGGTCCTAGCAATCAGCCCCAGCATTTT.

The CDR3 protein is CASSQGSDGGNEKLFF. CDR3 sequence (DNA): TGCGCCAGCAGCCAAGGCTCAGACGGGGGTAATGAAAAACTGTTTTTT. The V gene is TRBV4-3, the J gene TRBJ1-4; perhaps TRBD1 as D (5 bases). V gave up 1 base and J gave up 4 bases, with 13 bases separating them. There are 16 residues in the CDR3. Germline CDR1 and CDR2: LGHNA and YSLEER.

This sequence joins TRBV7-9 and TRBJ2-7; D might be TRBD1 (6 bases). Germline values: CDR1 SEHNR, CDR2 FQNEAQ (reference sequence). The V end was cut by 3 bases, the J end by 0 bases, with 12 bases between. The CDR3 is made up of 15 amino acids. The CDR3: CASSLGQGISYEQYF. The DNA for the CDR3 is TGTGCCAGCAGCTTGGGGCAGGGGATCTCCTACGAGCAGTACTTC.

The V call is TRBV7-3, the J call TRBJ2-2, with TRBD1 as a possible D gene (6 bases). Germline V gives CDR1 SGHTA, CDR2 FQGTGA. V shed 3 bases and J shed 4 bases, with 9 bases lying between them. The CDR3 has 14 residues. In DNA, the CDR3 is TGTGCCAGCAGCTTCAGGGGTGGCACCGGGGAGCTGTTTTTT. This sequence encodes CASSFRGGTGELFF.

The genes are TRBV20-1 and TRBJ1-2; D not certain. V was shortened by 1 base and J by 8 bases, with 8 bases between the two germline ends. Germline V CDR1 and CDR2: DFQATT, SNEGSKA (reference sequence). This CDR3 is 11 amino acids long. The CDR3 DNA follows: TGCAGTGCTAGAGTCGGAGGCGGCTACACCTTC. It is translated as CSARVGGGYTF.

Note on this clone: Within the sample, other DNA sequences also encode this same CDR3. The chain links TRBV18 to TRBJ1-2; D is possibly TRBD1 (6 bases). Germline lookup yields CDR1 KGHSH and CDR2 LQKENI. V was cut by 3 bases and J by 3 bases, with 11 bases left in between. The CDR3 runs 14 residues. The CDR3 DNA follows: TGTGCCAGCTCACCGGCCAGGGGTGACTATGGCTACACCTTC. This gives the protein CASSPARGDYGYTF.

The V and J genes are TRBV12-5 and TRBJ1-6, with D unresolved. CDR1 is LGHNT, CDR2 FRNRAP, per germline. The CDR3 has 13 amino acids. V was shortened by 2 bases and J by 11 bases, with 10 bases between the two germline ends. The CDR3 DNA follows: TGTGCTAGTGGTTTGTCCGGGGTCACACCCCTCCACTTT. Translating it yields CASGLSGVTPLHF.

The J gene is TRBJ1-4, the V gene TRBV5-6, with D unresolved. The germline CDR1 and CDR2 sequences are SGHDT and YYEEEE. With 4 bases removed from V and 8 bases from J, the gap between germline ends came to 18 bases. CDR3 length: 15 residues. The CDR3 coding sequence is TGTGCCAGCAGCCCCTCCGGGAGAGTGGAAGAAAAACTGTTTTTT. It codes for CASSPSGRVEEKLFF.

This sequence joins TRBV6-4 and TRBJ2-1; TRBD1 matches at 8 bases. The CDR3 extends over 16 amino acids. Trimming cost V 0 bases and J 2 bases; bases outside gene matches: 3. Looked up from germline, CDR1 is MRHNA and CDR2 is SNTAGT. CDR3 nucleotide sequence: TGTGCCAGCAGTGACTCTCGGACAGGGACCTACAATGAGCAGTTCTTC. Translation: CASSDSRTGTYNEQFF.

The J gene is TRBJ1-2, the V gene TRBV5-1; tentatively, D is TRBD1 (5 bases). V shed 5 bases and J shed 1 base, with 12 bases lying between them. In germline, CDR1 is SGHRS, CDR2 YFSETQ. The CDR3 has 14 residues. CDR3 loop: CASRPRQGNYGYTF. The CDR3 DNA is TGCGCCAGCAGACCACGTCAGGGTAACTATGGCTACACCTTC.

The J gene is TRBJ2-7, the V gene TRBV5-4; 9 nucleotides match TRBD1. CDR1 and CDR2 from the germline V gene are SGHNT and YYREEE (reference sequence). The junction had 4 bases not matched to a gene; V was cut back by 3 bases and J by 0 bases. CDR3 size: 15 residues. CDR3: CASSWDRATSYEQYF. CDR3 DNA: TGTGCCAGCAGCTGGGACAGGGCAACCTCCTACGAGCAGTACTTC.

The CDR3 nucleotides are TGCGCCAGCAGCCCCCCTGAGGGACAGAAAACAACACCCCTCCACTTT. Translation: CASSPPEGQKTTPLHF. The rearrangement uses TRBV4-1 and TRBJ1-6; 7 bases fit TRBD1. V was pared by 4 bases and J by 11 bases, with 14 bases of the junction left unmatched. This CDR3 region has 16 residues. Per the germline V gene, CDR1 is MGHRA and CDR2 is YSYEKL.

The genes are TRBV21-1 and TRBJ2-4. TRBV21-1 is flagged as a pseudogene. The CDR3 extends over 16 amino acids. This CDR3 reads CASSVGRPKAKNIQYF. The CDR3 bases are TGTGCCAGCAGTGTCGGCCGGCCGAAAGCCAAAAACATTCAGTACTTC.

This chain links TRBV11-2 with TRBJ2-1, with a weak D call TRBD2 (6 bases). The CDR3 covers 14 residues. In germline, CDR1 is SGHAT, CDR2 FQNNGV. V was trimmed by 2 bases and J by 7 bases, leaving 12 bases between them. The CDR3 loop is CASSLMYGGNEQFF. The CDR3 DNA reads TGTGCCAGCAGCTTAATGTACGGAGGGAATGAGCAGTTCTTC.

With regard to this clone: The junction and the germline gene differ at one end; a read error may be behind it. V and J are TRBV7-9 and TRBJ2-7, with D possibly being TRBD1 (6 bases). CDR3 length equals 13 residues. Germline V gene sequence: CDR1 SEHNR, CDR2 FQNEAQ (reference sequence). The CDR3 here is CASSLKTGLLGSF. The CDR3 DNA reads TGTGCCAGCAGCTTAAAGACAGGACTCCTAGGAAGCTTC. Together with reference TRBV7-9 and TRBJ2-7, the CDR3 gives the full variable domain: DTGVSQNPRHKITKRGQNVTFRCDPISEHNRLYWYRQTLGQGPEFLTYFQNEAQLEKSRLLSDRFSAERPKGSFSTLEIQRTEQGDSAMYLCASSLKTGLLGSFGPGTRLTVT.

The chain uses TRBV25-1 and TRBJ2-7; no reliable D call. CDR3 length: 11 amino acids. The ends were cut back, 6 bases at V and 0 bases at J, with 3 bases in the middle. From germline, CDR1 is MGHDK and CDR2 SYGVNS. The CDR3 nucleotides are TGTGCCAGCAGAGGCTCCTACGAGCAGTACTTC. Translating it yields CASRGSYEQYF.

Worth noting for this clone: Other DNA variants within this sample encode the same CDR3. J is TRBJ1-1 and V is TRBV19; unclear D gene. Per the germline V gene, CDR1 is LNHDA and CDR2 is SQIVND (reference sequence). The CDR3 runs 14 residues. V lost 5 bases and J 1 base, leaving 11 bases between the germline ends. The CDR3 region has the DNA TGTGCCAGTAGTTCTCCGGGGAGGAACACTGAAGCTTTCTTT. Its protein is CASSSPGRNTEAFF.

This chain connects TRBV28 to TRBJ1-4; D is possibly TRBD1 (6 bases). Germline V gives CDR1 MDHEN, CDR2 SYDVKM. Trimming cost V 5 bases and J 0 bases, with 13 bases left between them. CDR3 size: 16 residues. The CDR3: CASSPRTVATNEKLFF. The CDR3 DNA sequence: TGTGCCAGCAGTCCGAGGACAGTTGCAACTAATGAAAAACTGTTTTTT.

CDR3 in amino acids: CASSESGVGGGAYEQYF. The CDR3, as DNA: TGCGCCAGCAGTGAGTCAGGTGTTGGCGGTGGGGCCTACGAGCAGTACTTC. V usage is TRBV10-2 and J usage is TRBJ2-7, with D hard to call. CDR1 is WSHSY, CDR2 SAAADI, per germline. V was cut by 0 bases and J by 2 bases, with 17 bases left in between. The CDR3 sequence is 17 residues long.

CDR3 region: CASSVGTGEGYGYTF. CDR3 bases: TGTGCCAGCAGCGTGGGGACAGGGGAAGGATATGGCTACACCTTC. The chain employs TRBV2 and TRBJ1-2, with 10 bases aligning to TRBD1. J lost 5 bases, V lost 6 bases, and 9 bases had no gene match. This CDR3 has 15 residues. CDR1 is SNHLY and CDR2 is FYNNEI in the germline V gene.

The gene calls are TRBV18 and TRBJ2-7; 10 bases line up with TRBD2. This CDR3 has 17 amino acids. Per germline, CDR1 KGHSH and CDR2 LQKENI. The ends lost 4 bases at V and 9 bases at J; junction bases unmatched: 18. CDR3: CASSQREGPGPSQGQYF. The CDR3 bases are TGTGCCAGCTCACAGCGGGAGGGCCCCGGCCCTTCACAGGGGCAGTACTTC.

A note on this clone: This CDR3 is also generated by other DNA sequences in the sample. The rearrangement uses TRBV6-5 and TRBJ2-7; 10 bases align to TRBD1. With V trimmed by 6 bases and J by 4 bases, 3 bases remained unmatched. CDR1 MNHEY and CDR2 SVGAGI come from the germline V gene. The CDR3 has 13 amino acids. Here the CDR3 DNA reads TGTGCCAGCAGACGACAGGGGGCTTACGAGCAGTACTTC. Amino acid sequence: CASRRQGAYEQYF.

V gene TRBV2 combines with J gene TRBJ2-3, with 12 nucleotides matching TRBD2. The germline gives CDR1 SNHLY, CDR2 FYNNEI. The V segment lost 4 bases and the J segment 6 bases; nucleotides outside the gene matches: 8. The CDR3 loop spans 16 amino acids. This CDR3 is CASSVSSGRAGDTQYF. CDR3 coding DNA: TGTGCCAGCAGTGTCTCTAGCGGGAGGGCCGGGGATACGCAGTATTTT.

The chain employs TRBV4-1 and TRBJ2-1; 8 nucleotides match TRBD2. Germline trimming cut 3 bases from V and 10 bases from J; bases unmatched to any gene: 14. There are 16 residues in the CDR3. Germline assignment: CDR1 MGHRA and CDR2 YSYEKL. For the CDR3, the DNA is TGCGCCAGCAGCCAGGATAGCGGGGTGACCGCGGGGGAGCAGTTCTTC. This translates into CASSQDSGVTAGEQFF.

The chain has TRBV18 and TRBJ2-7; D is unresolved. Trimming removed 2 bases from V and 2 bases from J, with 13 bases in between. This CDR3 has 15 residues. Germline assignment: CDR1 KGHSH and CDR2 LQKENI. CDR3 protein: CASSPSRVQTYEQYF. The CDR3 region has the DNA TGTGCCAGCTCACCATCTAGGGTCCAGACCTACGAGCAGTACTTC.

The V call is TRBV4-1, the J call TRBJ1-5; 8 bases match TRBD1. The CDR3 extends over 16 amino acids. Germline-derived CDR1 and CDR2 are MGHRA and YSYEKL. Trimming removed 1 base from V and 3 bases from J; junction bases left unmatched: 5. CDR3 sequence: CASSQVGQGDNQPQHF. For the CDR3, the DNA is TGCGCCAGCAGCCAAGTCGGACAGGGTGACAATCAGCCCCAGCATTTT.

This clone was observed a few times. The chain combines TRBV30 with TRBJ1-1; TRBD1 is a possible D gene (6 bases). The germline CDR1 and CDR2 sequences are GTSNPN and SVGIG (reference sequence). The V end lost 7 bases, the J end lost 1 base, and 13 bases lay between the germline ends. This CDR3 spans 13 amino acids. The CDR3 DNA follows: TGTGCCTATCTCAGACAGGCGAACACTGAAGCTTTCTTT. Protein product: CAYLRQANTEAFF.